This T cell receptor beta chain was sequenced for a study of memory CD4+ T cells and cytomegalovirus serostatus. Single viable CD3+CD4+CD8-CD45RO+ cells were sorted as the memory CD4+ T cells. Total CD4+ T cells were enriched by CD4 positive selection. Generated by immunoSEQ multiplex PCR, the TCRdb table keeps only in-frame clones and is missing some. Here the sample spans about 59,000 clones, about 81% being singletons. The TCR sequence derives from an adult in good health and CMV-seronegative. The sequenced sample was memory CD4+ T cells from blood.

Here the CDR3 DNA reads TGTGCCAGCAGCGGATACAATGAGCAGTTCTTC. Translating gives CASSGYNEQFF. V and J are TRBV7-9 and TRBJ2-1; D remains ambiguous. V lost 5 bases and J lost 4, with 3 bases in between. The CDR3 totals 11 residues. In germline, CDR1 is SEHNR, CDR2 FQNEAQ (reference sequence).